Listed below are T cell receptor beta chains from one sample, sequenced in a study of T-cell reconstitution after alpha-beta-depleted transplantation in children. One entry per CDR3 protein results from TCRdb running MiXCR on the PCR reads. Of 530,000 or so distinct CDR3 sequences listed, roughly 30% are singletons. The starting material was PBMCs, obtained before TCRalphabeta/CD19-depleted stem cell transplant. These receptors were collected from a boy in the first two years of life with Wiskott-Aldrich syndrome, due to receive a stem cell transplant. CDR3s include the opening cysteine and the closing phenylalanine or tryptophan. The D gene is left open where the match is weak. A clone size is listed for some rows: how often the clone was seen (once, few, many), or a class if it is expanded.

J | D | size | V | CDR3 | DNA
TRBJ2-2 | TRBD2 | . | TRBV5-1 | CASSPGLGLTGELFF | TGCGCCAGCAGCCCGGGACTAGGCCTCACCGGGGAGCTGTTTTTT
TRBJ2-1 | TRBD2 | few | TRBV20-1 | CSGTGTSSRGEQFF | TGCAGTGGTACCGGGACTAGCTCTCGTGGTGAGCAGTTCTTC
TRBJ2-7 | . | many | TRBV7-2 | CASSLVGGTGSYEQYF | TGTGCCAGCAGCTTAGTCGGAGGTACAGGGTCCTACGAGCAGTACTTC
TRBJ2-1 | TRBD2 | . | TRBV5-1 | CASIPTSGHYNEQFF | TGCGCCAGCATACCGACTAGCGGGCACTACAATGAGCAGTTCTTC
TRBJ2-2 | TRBD1 | . | TRBV4-1 | CASSPNSRQGAHPGELFF | TGCGCCAGCAGCCCGAACTCCAGACAGGGGGCTCATCCCGGGGAGCTGTTTTTT
TRBJ2-5 | . | . | TRBV7-2 | CASSLGVGPKETQYF | TGTGCCAGCAGCTTAGGGGTCGGGCCCAAAGAGACCCAGTACTTC
TRBJ1-2 | TRBD1 | . | TRBV20-1 | CSARPAGTGPYGYTF | TGCAGTGCTAGGCCCGCCGGGACAGGGCCTTATGGCTACACCTTC
TRBJ2-7 | . | once | TRBV11-2 | CASSSRVGGALGEQYF | TGTGCCAGCAGCTCCCGCGTTGGGGGGGCGCTGGGGGAGCAGTACTTC
TRBJ2-3 | TRBD2 | . | TRBV7-2 | CASSTPGLAGRGDTQYF | TGTGCCAGCAGCACACCGGGACTAGCGGGACGTGGCGATACGCAGTATTTT
TRBJ1-6 | . | . | TRBV5-1 | CASSGLGQTDSPLHF | TGCGCCAGCAGCGGTTTGGGGCAAACAGATTCACCCCTCCACTTT
TRBJ2-3 | TRBD1 | . | TRBV20-1 | CSVNPKPDRGQDF | TGCAGTGTGAACCCTAAGCCGGACAGGGGGCAGGATTTT
TRBJ1-2 | . | few | TRBV21-1 | CASRKEQAAPDYGYGYTF | TGTGCCAGCAGAAAAGAACAGGCTGCCCCTGACTATGGCTATGGCTACACCTTC
TRBJ2-7 | . | few | TRBV5-1 | CASSSFYRENEQYF | TGCGCCAGCAGCTCTTTCTACAGGGAGAACGAGCAGTACTTC
TRBJ1-5 | . | . | TRBV6-1 | CASSRTALLGAQHF | TGTGCCAGCAGTCGGACGGCTCTATTGGGAGCCCAGCATTTT
TRBJ2-7 | . | . | TRBV28 | CASSQTISESSYEQYF | TGTGCCAGCAGTCAAACCATCAGCGAAAGCTCCTACGAGCAGTACTTC
TRBJ1-4 | TRBD1 | . | TRBV20-1 | CSATGQGTQKLFF | TGCAGTGCTACTGGACAGGGGACGCAAAAACTGTTTTTT
TRBJ1-5 | . | . | TRBV30 | CAWEQGYGQPQHF | TGTGCCTGGGAACAGGGATACGGACAGCCCCAGCATTTT
TRBJ1-6 | . | . | TRBV10-3 | CAIRQGKAF | TGTGCCATCAGACAGGGTAAAGCCTTT
TRBJ2-7 | . | . | TRBV11-2 | CASSLKGVGIADFYEQYF | TGTGCCAGCAGCTTAAAGGGGGTTGGGATAGCGGATTTCTACGAGCAGTACTTC